This TCR beta chain was retrieved from a study of blood T cells in healthy people across ages. V lost 5 bases to trimming and J lost 0 bases, with 15 bases between them. CDR1 and CDR2 (germline): SGHVS, FNYEAQ. This CDR3 spans 16 amino acids. For the second PCR, which ran for about 6 to 11 cycles, a sample-barcoded 5' primer and a J-beta primer mix were used. From the 5' RACE reads, TCRdb called clonotypes with MiXCR, one entry per CDR3 protein. The top ten clones hold approximately 20% of a sample with about 720,000 distinct CDR3 sequences, 22% of them seen once. The sequence was collected from a man aged 70 or older in good health. The chain links TRBV7-6 to TRBJ2-3; D might be TRBD1 or TRBD2, each matching 5 bases. The sample was blood. In nucleotides, the CDR3 is TGTGCCAGCAGCCCTAGTGGGACGAGGAGCACAGATACGCAGTATTTT. It translates to CASSPSGTRSTDTQYF.